Each of the 6 T cell receptor beta chains below was sequenced from the same sample in a study of blood T cell repertoires in COVID-19. The assay was immunoSEQ multiplex PCR, and TCRdb's table has in-frame clones only and misses some. Among about 190,000 clones, about nine tenths were seen once, and the ten largest hold about 7%. The sequencing sample was made of peripheral blood. The receptors come from a man between 40 and 49 years old with acute or convalescent COVID-19.

Written as DNA, the CDR3 is TGTGCCAGCAGTTTAGACATCCTTAGCTCCTATAATTCACCCCTCCACTTT. Encoded protein: CASSLDILSSYNSPLHF. This chain links TRBV27 with TRBJ1-6; D is unclear. This CDR3 comprises 17 residues. From germline, CDR1 is MNHEY and CDR2 SMNVEV (reference sequence). Trimming took 2 bases from V and 0 from J, leaving 11 bases between them.

The V gene is TRBV19, the J gene TRBJ1-5, with D uncertain. The CDR3 is 17 amino acids. V dropped 3 bases and J dropped 0 bases, with 15 bases sitting between them. CDR1 and CDR2 from the germline V gene are LNHDA and SQIVND (reference sequence). In DNA form, the CDR3 reads TGTGCCAGTAGTATTCCCCCCTGGGCAGATAGCAATCAGCCCCAGCATTTT. This encodes CASSIPPWADSNQPQHF.

This clone was counted a single time. V is TRBV5-1 and J is TRBJ2-5; 8 bases are a match to TRBD2. The J segment lost 5 bases and the V segment lost 5 bases, leaving 11 bases of the junction unmatched. Germline V gives CDR1 SGHRS, CDR2 YFSETQ. The CDR3 runs 15 residues. CDR3 region: CASRAPGLGVETQYF. For the CDR3, the DNA is TGCGCCAGCAGAGCTCCGGGACTAGGGGTGGAGACCCAGTACTTC.

This chain links TRBV6-2 or TRBV6-3 with TRBJ1-4; TRBD1 matches at 7 bases. CDR1 and CDR2 (germline): MNHEY, SVGEGT. The junction had 9 bases not matched to a gene; V was cut back by 6 bases and J by 8 bases. The CDR3 runs to 14 residues. CDR3 in amino acids: CASSQPGGREKLFF. CDR3 in DNA: TGTGCCAGCAGCCAACCAGGGGGACGAGAAAAACTGTTTTTT.

This chain connects TRBV29-1 to TRBJ2-2; possibly TRBD1 for D (5 bases). Germline V gene data show CDR1 as SQVTM and CDR2 as ANQGSEA. V was clipped by 4 bases and J by 6 bases, with 12 bases between them. The CDR3 is 13 amino acids. CDR3 bases: TGCAGCGTTGGGGGCGGCAGGGCCGGGGAGCTGTTTTTT. This translates into CSVGGGRAGELFF.

This sequence joins TRBV6-5 and TRBJ2-1, with TRBD2 as a possible D gene (6 bases). V was cut by 4 bases and J by 6 bases, with 19 bases left in between. In germline, CDR1 is MNHEY, CDR2 SVGAGI. The CDR3 is 16 amino acids. CDR3 region: CASSLALGGTPNEQFF. Written as DNA, the CDR3 is TGTGCCAGCAGTTTAGCGCTCGGGGGAACGCCCAATGAGCAGTTCTTC.